This TCR beta chain originates from a study of technical replicates of blood from a handful of donors (dated by TCRdb to about 2017). From its cysteine to its phenylalanine, the CDR3 spans 15 amino acids. Of the read, only the CDR3 DNA is kept; its 45 bases are in frame from base 1. Sequences GTSNPN (CDR1) and SVGIG (CDR2) are obtained from the germline V gene (reference sequence). V ends up 8 bases short and J 3 bases short, with an unmatched junction base count of 10. The library was prepared using the immunoSEQ multiplex PCR assay. In TCRdb, the immuneACCESS table is reduced to in-frame sequences with V and J assigned. These tables do not hold every clone; where another copy was compared, an unresolved V gene accounts for under half, and the others remain unexplained. Recorded for this sample are under 80,000 clones; under 95% of them occurred a single time. Of the sample, just over 0.25% is held by the ten largest clones.

Comments on this clone: Its recognized antigen is unknown. Base qualities are not provided; no much larger clone lies one nucleotide away.

The chain links TRBV30 with TRBJ2-1; 10 middle bases align to TRBD2. Sequenced material: T cells isolated from PBMCs. The source of this sequence is a human donor in good health. CDR3 protein: CAGDTGLAVYNEQFF. At the DNA level, the sequence is TGTGCCGGAGATACCGGACTAGCGGTCTACAATGAGCAGTTCTTC.